The clone carrying this T cell receptor beta chain was seen at least ten times. As yet, its antigen is unknown. Recently diagnosed hyperthyroidism of less than 2 months' duration affected patients aged 18 to 65. Isolation of PBMCs was performed on around 9.7 ml fresh peripheral blood. These data come from a study of T cells in Graves' hyperthyroidism and ophthalmopathy. The CDR3 covers 14 residues. CDR1 is SGHTA, CDR2 FQGNSA, per germline. With 4 bases clipped from V and 4 bases from J, the junction kept 6 bases outside the gene matches. Amplification of TCR beta CDR3 regions was performed using RNA transcripts as template. Researchers ran a first-round RT-PCR on the TCR CDR3 using the HTBI primer set. TCRdb used MiXCR to reprocess the multiplex PCR reads, holding one entry per CDR3 protein. The sample yields about 710,000 distinct CDR3 sequences, about 15% seen once. Study results and limitations: Classification by a 13 V-J model distinguished ophthalmopathy from stable hyperthyroidism.

The source is a man younger than 35 with Graves' hyperthyroidism. The chain carries TRBV7-2 and TRBJ1-1, with TRBD1 identical over 7 bases. The material sequenced was blood. DNA for the CDR3: TGTGCCAGCAGCTCCCTGGCAGGGGGCACTGAAGCTTTCTTT. Translation: CASSSLAGGTEAFF.